This TCR beta chain was retrieved from a study of blood T cells in healthy people across ages. This CDR3 has 18 amino acids. J lost 0 bases, V lost 1 base, and 7 bases had no gene match. Looked up from germline, CDR1 is SGHRS and CDR2 is YFSETQ. A J-beta primer mix and a sample-barcoded 5' primer were used in a second PCR of roughly 7 to 12 cycles. One entry per CDR3 protein results from TCRdb running MiXCR on the 5' RACE reads. The sample consists of about a million distinct CDR3 sequences, approximately 49% of them appearing once. Material: blood. The chain recombines TRBV5-1 with TRBJ2-1; 10 positions match TRBD2. The TCR was taken from a young man in good health. CDR3 amino acids: CASSLSTLAGYSYNEQFF. The CDR3 nucleotides are TGCGCCAGCAGCTTGAGTACACTAGCGGGGTACTCCTACAATGAGCAGTTCTTC.